What follows are 12 T cell receptor beta chains derived from one specimen sequenced in a study of T cell responses to AZD1222 COVID-19 vaccine. Produced via immunoSEQ multiplex PCR; TCRdb's table is partial and in-frame only. The table shows some 140,000 clones, with roughly 93% occurring only once. The specimen comprised peripheral blood, sampled on day 0 of AZD1222 vaccination. The receptor source for this set is an adult in good health.

The chain is built from TRBV3-1 (or the pseudogene TRBV3-2) and TRBJ2-2; D gene ambiguous. Deletions cut 4 bases from V and 1 base from J, with 16 bases between. Germline V CDR1 and CDR2: LGHDT, YNNKEL (reference sequence). CDR3 length: 17 residues. The CDR3 bases are TGTGCCAGCAGCCTCCGAAACATAGAACAGAACACCGGGGAGCTGTTTTTT. Amino acid sequence: CASSLRNIEQNTGELFF.

The chain uses TRBV19 and TRBJ1-3, with a tentative D call TRBD1 (5 bases). This CDR3 contains 18 residues. The V end lost 7 bases, the J end lost 1 base, and 23 bases lay between the germline ends. Germline-derived CDR1 and CDR2 are LNHDA and SQIVND (reference sequence). The CDR3 region is CASITTEAGISSGNTIYF. CDR3 sequence (DNA): TGTGCCAGTATCACGACCGAAGCAGGGATTTCTTCTGGAAACACCATATATTTT.

The chain combines TRBV11-3 with TRBJ2-1; D may match TRBD1 or TRBD2 (7 bases each). Trimming shortened V by 5 bases and J by 3 bases, and 20 bases separated the two germline ends. CDR1 is SGHNT, CDR2 YENEEA, per germline. The CDR3 totals 17 residues. CDR3 in amino acids: CASSPRPQGEGYNEQFF. The CDR3 DNA reads TGTGCCAGCAGCCCTAGACCTCAGGGGGAGGGCTACAATGAGCAGTTCTTC.

The chain is built from TRBV27 and TRBJ2-3; D remains unclear. The V end was cut by 8 bases, the J end by 1 base, with 1 base between. This CDR3 contains 10 residues. Germline assignment: CDR1 MNHEY and CDR2 SMNVEV (reference sequence). The chain's CDR3 is CASGTDTQYF. The CDR3, as DNA: TGTGCCAGCGGCACAGATACGCAGTATTTT.

Of note for this clone: One end of the junction is discordant with germline, which a read error may explain. This sequence joins TRBV11-1 and TRBJ2-1; 11 positions match TRBD2. This CDR3 region has 13 residues. Germline V CDR1 and CDR2: SGHAT, FQDESV (reference sequence). CDR3: CASSLAGGREQFF. DNA for the CDR3: TGTGCCAGCAGCCTAGCGGGGGGCCGTGAGCAGTTCTTC.

This clone counts as medium-sized. The chain is built from TRBV18 and TRBJ2-6; 7 nucleotides agree with TRBD1. Germline V gene lookup returns CDR1 KGHSH and CDR2 LQKENI. V was clipped by 3 bases and J by 1 base; unmatched bases: 0. CDR3 length equals 15 residues. The CDR3 region has the DNA TGTGCCAGCTCACCGGGACAGTCTGGGGCCAACGTCCTGACTTTC. Translated: CASSPGQSGANVLTF.

This chain links TRBV6-5 with TRBJ2-3; 7 bases fit TRBD1. V lost 6 bases and J lost 3; bases outside the gene matches: 6. CDR1 is MNHEY and CDR2 is SVGAGI in the germline V gene. The CDR3 runs 14 residues. CDR3 sequence reads: CASRTQQGTDTQYF. CDR3 DNA: TGTGCCAGCAGGACCCAACAGGGGACAGATACGCAGTATTTT.

By sample share, this clone is medium-sized (0.01 to 0.1%). The chain recombines TRBV5-6 with TRBJ2-1; TRBD1 matches at 10 bases. Germline CDR1 SGHDT, CDR2 YYEEEE. J lost 8 bases, V lost 4 bases, and 9 bases had no gene match. This CDR3 spans 15 amino acids. The CDR3 is CASSPTGGAYDEQFF. In nucleotides, the CDR3 is TGTGCCAGCAGCCCGACAGGGGGCGCTTACGATGAGCAGTTCTTC.

CDR3 sequence (DNA): TGTGCCAGCATCGGACTTAACAATGAGCAGTTCTTC. It specifies CASIGLNNEQFF. The chain couples TRBV5-4 to TRBJ2-1; perhaps TRBD2 as D (5 bases). CDR1 and CDR2 from the germline V gene are SGHNT and YYREEE (reference sequence). V was trimmed by 6 bases and J by 5 bases, leaving 9 bases between them. The CDR3 is made up of 12 amino acids.

Concerning this clone: The sample holds other DNA sequences that translate to the same CDR3. The chain joins TRBV28 to TRBJ2-1; unclear D gene. The CDR3 is 12 residues long. Germline values: CDR1 MDHEN, CDR2 SYDVKM. V lost 3 bases and J lost 6, with 6 bases in between. The CDR3 loop reads CASSLSINEQFF. In DNA, the CDR3 is TGTGCCAGCAGTTTGAGTATCAATGAGCAGTTCTTC.

The chain combines TRBV9 with TRBJ1-1; 11 bases fit TRBD1. There are 15 residues in the CDR3. CDR1 and CDR2 (germline): SGDLS, YYNGEE. J lost 4 bases, V lost 0 bases, and 2 bases had no gene match. The CDR3 is CASSVGGTGGTEAFF. For the CDR3, the DNA is TGTGCCAGCAGCGTAGGCGGGACAGGGGGCACTGAAGCTTTCTTT.

CDR3 nucleotides: TGTGCCAGCAGCAAAGGAAAAGCGGGGGGCCCTCGGTGGCATGAGCAGTTCTTC. Residues: CASSKGKAGGPRWHEQFF. The chain uses TRBV21-1 and TRBJ2-1; the D call of TRBD2 is as the table states it, not checked on the DNA. TRBV21-1 is a pseudogene locus. CDR3 length equals 18 residues.